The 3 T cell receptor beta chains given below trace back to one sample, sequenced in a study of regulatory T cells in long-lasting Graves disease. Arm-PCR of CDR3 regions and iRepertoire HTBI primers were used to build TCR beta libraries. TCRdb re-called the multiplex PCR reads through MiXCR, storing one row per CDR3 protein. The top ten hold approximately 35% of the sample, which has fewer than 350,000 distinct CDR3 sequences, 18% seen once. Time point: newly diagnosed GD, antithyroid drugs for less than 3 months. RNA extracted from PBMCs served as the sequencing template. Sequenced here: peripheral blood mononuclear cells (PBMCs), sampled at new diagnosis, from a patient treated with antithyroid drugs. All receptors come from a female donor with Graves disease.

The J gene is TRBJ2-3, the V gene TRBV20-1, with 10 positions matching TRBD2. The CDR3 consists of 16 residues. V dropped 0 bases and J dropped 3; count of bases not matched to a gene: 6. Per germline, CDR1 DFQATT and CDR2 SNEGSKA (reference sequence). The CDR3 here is CSARDRLAGVTDTQYF. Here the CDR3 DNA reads TGCAGTGCTAGAGATCGTCTAGCGGGAGTAACAGATACGCAGTATTTT.

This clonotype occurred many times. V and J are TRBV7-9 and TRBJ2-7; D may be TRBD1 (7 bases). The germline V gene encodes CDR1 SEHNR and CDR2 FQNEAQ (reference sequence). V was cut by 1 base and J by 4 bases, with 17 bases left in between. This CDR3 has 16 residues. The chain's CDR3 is CASSLGGTATLYEQYF. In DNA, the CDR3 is TGTGCCAGCAGCTTAGGCGGGACAGCCACTTTGTACGAGCAGTACTTC.

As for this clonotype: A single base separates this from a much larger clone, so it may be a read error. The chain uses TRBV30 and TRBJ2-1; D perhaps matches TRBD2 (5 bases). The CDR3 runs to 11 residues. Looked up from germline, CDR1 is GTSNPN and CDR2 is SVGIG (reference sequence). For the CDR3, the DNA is TGTGTCTGGAGTGTAACGGGGTCGAGGTTCTTC. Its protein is CVWSVTGSRFF.